This TCR beta chain was documented in a study of CD4 T cells in relation to SARS-CoV-2 and coronaviruses. Study-wide context: ViraFEST: roughly ten-day antigen culture of PBMCs, then TCR beta CDR3 sequencing.

Per germline, CDR1 MDHEN and CDR2 SYDVKM. This CDR3 region has 17 residues. The ends were cut back, 2 bases at V and 5 bases at J, with 21 bases in the middle. This clone was detected only a few times. Antigen specificity is unknown. Sequencing was performed with immunoSEQ multiplex PCR; in TCRdb, only in-frame clones are kept and a portion is missing. The sample carries 35,000 to 40,000 clones, over 70% recorded once. The chain links TRBV28 to TRBJ1-2; the D is unclear. This TCR was sampled from an adult with COVID-19. The sequencing input was memory CD4+ T cells from PBMCs, cultured in vitro. The CDR3 sequence: CASSLEGPRVATYGYTF. For the CDR3, the DNA is TGTGCCAGCAGTTTAGAGGGTCCCAGAGTTGCTACTTATGGCTACACCTTC.